The 30 T cell receptor beta chains below were found in one sample sequenced in a study of regulatory T cells in long-lasting Graves disease. Time point indicated: newly diagnosed GD, antithyroid drugs for less than 3 months. The TCR library was made from RNA that had been extracted from PBMCs in TRIzol. With iRepertoire HTBI primers and Arm-PCR of CDR3 regions, TCR beta libraries were built. TCRdb used MiXCR to reprocess the multiplex PCR reads, holding one entry per CDR3 protein. The table has 400,000 to 550,000 distinct CDR3 sequences, about a sixth seen once. These sequences were also reported in another study, on T cells in Graves' hyperthyroidism and ophthalmopathy.

Here the sequenced sample was peripheral blood mononuclear cells (PBMCs), taken at new diagnosis, from a patient treated with antithyroid drugs. The source is a woman under 40 with Graves disease.

This clonotype was observed many times. The chain links TRBV28 to TRBJ1-1; no clear D gene. Germline values: CDR1 MDHEN, CDR2 SYDVKM. The length of the CDR3 is 12 residues. The V gene lost 5 bases and the J gene lost 5 bases, with 9 bases spanning the gap. This chain's CDR3 is CASSLTTTEAFF. The CDR3 DNA sequence: TGTGCCAGCAGTCTTACAACGACTGAAGCTTTCTTT.

The chain recombines TRBV7-2 with TRBJ2-7, with D perhaps matching TRBD2 (7 bases). CDR1 is SGHTA, CDR2 FQGNSA, per germline. V was clipped by 5 bases and J by 12 bases, with 14 bases between them. This CDR3 has 11 residues. The CDR3 loop reads CASSHGGRPYF. The CDR3, as DNA: TGTGCCAGCAGCCACGGGGGGCGTCCGTACTTC. Using reference TRBV7-2 and TRBJ2-7 for the parts outside the CDR3, the full variable domain is GAGVSQSPSNKVTEKGKDVELRCDPISGHTALYWYRQSLGQGLEFLIYFQGNSAPDKSGLPSDRFSAERTGGSVSTLTIQRTQQEDSAVYLCASSHGGRPYFGPGTRLTVT.

This clonotype has at least ten counts. This chain joins TRBV10-2 and TRBJ2-5, with TRBD2 matching 9 bases. Germline V gene sequence: CDR1 WSHSY, CDR2 SAAADI. V was pared by 4 bases and J by 3 bases, with 3 bases of the junction left unmatched. The CDR3 is 14 amino acids. The CDR3 reads CASSVLAGKETQYF. In nucleotides, the CDR3 is TGCGCCAGCAGTGTGCTAGCGGGGAAAGAGACCCAGTACTTC.

This clonotype was counted at least ten times. This sequence joins TRBV15 and TRBJ2-7; D gene unclear. There are 15 residues in the CDR3. CDR1 is LNHNV, CDR2 YYDKDF, per germline (reference sequence). V was pared by 0 bases and J by 0 bases, with 9 bases between. This CDR3 is CATSRDGVNSYEQYF. The CDR3 DNA follows: TGTGCCACCAGCAGAGATGGTGTGAACTCCTACGAGCAGTACTTC. Drawing the rest from reference TRBV15 and TRBJ2-7, the complete variable domain is DAMVIQNPRYQVTQFGKPVTLSCSQTLNHNVMYWYQQKSSQAPKLLFHYYDKDFNNEADTPDNFQSRRPNTSFCFLDIRSPGLGDTAMYLCATSRDGVNSYEQYFGPGTRLTVT.

This clonotype was picked up a small number of times. The chain's CDR3 is CSASHRGEGNTIYF. CDR3 nucleotides: TGCAGTGCTAGTCACAGGGGCGAAGGAAACACCATATATTTT. This chain connects TRBV20-1 to TRBJ1-3; 7 positions match TRBD1. CDR3 length: 14 amino acids. Germline assignment: CDR1 DFQATT and CDR2 SNEGSKA (reference sequence). Trimming at V came to 3 bases and at J to 4 bases, leaving 6 bases not matched to a gene.

This clonotype occurred many times. The rearrangement links TRBV20-1 to TRBJ2-1; 12 bases map to TRBD2. The junction had 8 bases not matched to a gene; V was cut back by 6 bases and J by 5 bases. Germline lookup yields CDR1 DFQATT and CDR2 SNEGSKA (reference sequence). CDR3 length: 15 amino acids. The CDR3: CSAPPPSGRDNEQFF. DNA for the CDR3: TGCAGTGCCCCCCCCCCTAGCGGGAGGGACAATGAGCAGTTCTTC.

Comments on this clonotype: Being one base from a much bigger clone, this may be a read error. The chain uses TRBV5-4 and TRBJ2-5, with TRBD2 identical over 8 bases. Germline lookup yields CDR1 SGHNT and CDR2 YYREEE (reference sequence). This CDR3 has 18 amino acids. The V gene end was trimmed by 1 base and the J gene end by 6 bases; junction bases not matched to a gene: 17. CDR3 in DNA: TGTGCCAGCAGCTTGAGTCTAGCGGGCCGGCGCCCAAGACAGACCCAGTACTTC. Its protein product is CASSLSLAGRRPRQTQYF.

This clonotype was picked up many times. The V call is TRBV7-2, the J call TRBJ2-1; TRBD2 matches 14 bases. The V segment lost 4 bases and the J segment 7 bases; nucleotides outside the gene matches: 12. CDR1 is SGHTA and CDR2 is FQGNSA in the germline V gene. The CDR3 loop spans 18 amino acids. The CDR3 bases are TGTGCCAGCAGCTACAGGACTAGCGGGAGGATGGGCTGGAATGAGCAGTTCTTC. It yields the protein CASSYRTSGRMGWNEQFF.

There are many counts of this clonotype. The chain recombines TRBV30 with TRBJ2-1, with unresolved D. The V end lost 0 bases, the J end lost 9 bases, and 3 bases lay between the germline ends. The CDR3 sequence is 10 residues long. The germline CDR1 and CDR2 sequences are GTSNPN and SVGIG (reference sequence). The CDR3 DNA is TGTGCCTGGAGTGTAGCTGAGCAGTTCTTC. This encodes CAWSVAEQFF.

This clonotype was counted only a few times. This chain joins TRBV19 and TRBJ2-7, with TRBD2 identical over 11 bases. The CDR3 is 16 amino acids. V shed 4 bases and J 2 bases; nucleotides not matched to a gene: 7. The germline V gene has CDR1 LNHDA and CDR2 SQIVND (reference sequence). CDR3 protein: CASSRSGTSGAYEQYF. For the CDR3, the DNA is TGTGCCAGTAGTAGGAGTGGGACTAGCGGCGCCTACGAGCAGTACTTC.

This clonotype was seen a handful of times. This sequence joins TRBV7-3 and TRBJ2-3; 8 nucleotides match TRBD2. The V segment lost 4 bases and the J segment 5 bases; nucleotides outside the gene matches: 8. CDR1 is SGHTA and CDR2 is FQGTGA in the germline V gene. The CDR3 has 15 amino acids. The CDR3 reads CASSSEASGLDTQYF. CDR3 sequence (DNA): TGTGCCAGCAGCTCCGAGGCTAGCGGGCTAGATACGCAGTATTTT. The full variable domain, with the rest looked up from reference TRBV7-3 and TRBJ2-3, is GAGVSQTPSNKVTEKGKYVELRCDPISGHTALYWYRQSLGQGPEFLIYFQGTGAADDSGLPNDRFFAVRPEGSVSTLKIQRTERGDSAVYLCASSSEASGLDTQYFGPGTRLTVL.

In its sample, this clonotype was seen a few times. This sequence joins TRBV5-6 and TRBJ1-1, with D unresolved. The germline V gene has CDR1 SGHDT and CDR2 YYEEEE. The CDR3 loop spans 15 amino acids. Trimming pared 1 base from V and 2 bases from J, leaving 12 bases between. In nucleotides, the CDR3 is TGTGCCAGCAGCTTGATCACCACAGCAAACACTGAAGCTTTCTTT. It specifies CASSLITTANTEAFF.

About this clonotype: One base away lies a much larger clone, so this may be a sequencing read error. No conserved phenylalanine or tryptophan is present at the end of the CDR3, so a read error is the likely explanation. This sequence joins TRBV10-2 and TRBJ2-7; D not certain. Trimming removed 3 bases from V and 1 base from J, with 13 bases in between. The CDR3 is 15 amino acids. The germline gives CDR1 WSHSY, CDR2 SAAADI. In DNA, the CDR3 is TGCGCCAGCAGTGAAGGACCCCGCACTTCCTACGAGCAGTACTCC. Protein sequence: CASSEGPRTSYEQYS.

The chain employs TRBV28 and TRBJ1-5; D might be TRBD1 (6 bases). The CDR3 sequence is 17 residues long. Germline CDR1 and CDR2: MDHEN and SYDVKM. Between the trimmed V and J ends, which lost 1 base and 5 bases, there was a span of 18 bases. CDR3 sequence reads: CASSLLQGKGGYQPQHF. The CDR3 bases are TGTGCCAGCAGTTTATTACAGGGTAAGGGGGGCTATCAGCCCCAGCATTTT. Supplemented by reference TRBV28 and TRBJ1-5, the full variable domain reads DVKVTQSSRYLVKRTGEKVFLECVQDMDHENMFWYRQDPGLGLRLIYFSYDVKMKEKGDIPEGYSVSREKKERFSLILESASTNQTSMYLCASSLLQGKGGYQPQHFGDGTRLSIL.

In this sample, this clonotype turned up many times. V and J are TRBV18 and TRBJ2-7; perhaps TRBD2 as D (5 bases). Germline V gene lookup returns CDR1 KGHSH and CDR2 LQKENI. The length of the CDR3 is 14 residues. V lost 2 bases and J 2 bases, leaving 10 bases between the germline ends. The CDR3 DNA reads as TGTGCCAGCTCACCAGGGAGCAGGCCCTACGAGCAGTACTTC. This translates into CASSPGSRPYEQYF.

This clonotype has a handful of counts. The V and J genes are TRBV9 and TRBJ2-5, with a possible D match to TRBD2 (5 bases). Germline loops: CDR1 SGDLS, CDR2 YYNGEE. V dropped 2 bases and J dropped 4 bases, with 21 bases sitting between them. The CDR3 covers 17 residues. The CDR3 region has the DNA TGTGCCAGCAGCGTCCAGTCGGGTATGGGGAGCCCAGAGACCCAGTACTTC. Its translation is CASSVQSGMGSPETQYF.

Concerning this clonotype itself: A read error may explain this, as a much larger clone is one base away. The chain has TRBV6-1 and TRBJ2-7; D ambiguous. The CDR3 runs 12 residues. Germline CDR1 and CDR2: MNHNS and SASEGT. Written as DNA, the CDR3 is TGTGTCATCAGTGCCCCACGGGACGAGCAGTACTTC. Translating it yields CVISAPRDEQYF.

This clonotype was recorded at least ten times. V gene TRBV28 combines with J gene TRBJ2-5; the D gene is possibly TRBD2 (5 bases). The V and J ends lost 7 bases and 4 bases respectively, with 19 bases between them. This CDR3 has 15 residues. Germline V gives CDR1 MDHEN, CDR2 SYDVKM. The CDR3 DNA follows: TGTGCCAGCACTCGAAGCGGTCCTATTGGAGAGACCCAGTACTTC. Translating it yields CASTRSGPIGETQYF.

This clonotype was detected ten times or more. This sequence joins TRBV12-3 or TRBV12-4 and TRBJ2-3; D tentatively reads TRBD1 or TRBD2 (6 bases each). The CDR3 extends over 16 amino acids. V was shortened by 3 bases and J by 1 base, with 14 bases between the two germline ends. Written as DNA, the CDR3 is TGTGCCAGCAGTTTGATCGGGGGCTGGGGCACAGATACGCAGTATTTT. Amino acids: CASSLIGGWGTDTQYF.

The sample holds many counts of this clonotype. V usage is TRBV3-1 and J usage is TRBJ2-7; D remains ambiguous. The CDR3 length is 16 residues. Germline V lookup: CDR1 LGHDT, CDR2 YNNKEL (reference sequence). The ends were cut back, 3 bases at V and 0 bases at J, with 15 bases in the middle. CDR3 sequence: CASSHVSLSRSYEQYF. CDR3 sequence (DNA): TGTGCCAGCAGCCATGTTAGCCTGAGCCGCTCCTACGAGCAGTACTTC.

The chain recombines TRBV10-2 with TRBJ2-7; weak D call: TRBD1 (5 bases). The CDR3 totals 15 residues. Trimming took 2 bases from V and 1 from J, leaving 12 bases between them. Germline values: CDR1 WSHSY, CDR2 SAAADI. The CDR3 loop reads CASSEGRGSSYEQYF. Here the CDR3 DNA reads TGCGCCAGCAGTGAGGGTAGGGGTTCTTCCTACGAGCAGTACTTC.

This chain connects TRBV4-1 to TRBJ1-5; D remains unclear. CDR1 MGHRA and CDR2 YSYEKL come from the germline V gene. CDR3 length: 15 residues. Trimming cost V 0 bases and J 4 bases, with 10 bases left between them. The CDR3 DNA sequence: TGCGCCAGCAGCCAAGAGCGTAGTTTTAATCAGCCCCAGCATTTT. This codes for CASSQERSFNQPQHF.

In this sample, this clonotype turned up many times. The chain joins TRBV7-2 to TRBJ1-4; 9 nucleotides agree with TRBD1. The germline gives CDR1 SGHTA, CDR2 FQGNSA. The CDR3 extends over 17 amino acids. J was trimmed by 5 bases and V by 1 base; bases with no gene match: 8. Here the CDR3 reads CASSLVRGQGTNEKLFF. The CDR3 DNA sequence: TGTGCCAGCAGCTTAGTTAGAGGACAGGGGACGAATGAAAAACTGTTTTTT.

This clonotype was picked up many times. The CDR3 DNA reads as TGTGCCAGCAGCTTATTCGGTCACTATGGCTACACCTTC. Its protein is CASSLFGHYGYTF. The rearrangement links TRBV11-1 to TRBJ1-2; D is unclear. In germline, CDR1 is SGHAT, CDR2 FQDESV (reference sequence). Trimming removed 2 bases at V and 3 bases at J, with 7 bases between. The CDR3 is 13 amino acids.

This clonotype was recorded a few times. This sequence joins TRBV6-1 and TRBJ1-1, with a weak D call TRBD1 (5 bases). The CDR3 extends over 13 amino acids. V was shortened by 5 bases and J by 0 bases, with 7 bases between the two germline ends. The germline CDR1 and CDR2 sequences are MNHNS and SASEGT. The CDR3 reads CASSQTVNTEAFF. CDR3 nucleotide sequence: TGTGCCAGCAGTCAGACAGTGAACACTGAAGCTTTCTTT.

The chain combines TRBV9 with TRBJ2-1, with 7 nucleotides matching TRBD2. CDR1 and CDR2 from the germline V gene are SGDLS and YYNGEE. The trim removed 0 bases at V and 9 bases at J, leaving 6 bases unmatched. CDR3 size: 14 residues. CDR3 protein: CASSVGGGGIEQFF. The CDR3 DNA is TGTGCCAGCAGCGTAGGTGGGGGGGGTATTGAGCAGTTCTTC.

This clonotype was detected many times. The chain employs TRBV15 and TRBJ2-1, with 8 bases matching TRBD2. Germline V gene data show CDR1 as LNHNV and CDR2 as YYDKDF (reference sequence). Trimming at V came to 1 base and at J to 7 bases, leaving 9 bases not matched to a gene. The CDR3 has 16 amino acids. CDR3: CATSRGLSREGNEQFF. The CDR3 nucleotides read TGTGCCACCAGCAGAGGGTTAAGTCGGGAGGGGAATGAGCAGTTCTTC.

This clonotype was detected many times. The chain employs TRBV6-1 and TRBJ1-4; possible D gene TRBD1, 6 bases. The CDR3 is made up of 15 amino acids. V was cut by 6 bases and J by 8 bases, with 19 bases left in between. The germline V gene has CDR1 MNHNS and CDR2 SASEGT. The CDR3 DNA follows: TGTGCCAGCAGACCCCAGGGACAACCAAAGGAAAAACTGTTTTTT. It yields the protein CASRPQGQPKEKLFF.

This clonotype was detected ten times or more. The chain is built from TRBV27 and TRBJ2-7; TRBD2 agrees at 10 bases. Looked up from germline, CDR1 is MNHEY and CDR2 is SMNVEV (reference sequence). V was clipped by 9 bases and J by 3 bases; unmatched bases: 20. The CDR3 totals 18 residues. CDR3 in DNA: TGTGCCAGAACAACCCGCGGACTAGCGGACACAAAGATCTACGAGCAGTACTTC. This translates into CARTTRGLADTKIYEQYF.

The table lists this clonotype with many counts. The chain carries TRBV20-1 and TRBJ2-2; D could derive from TRBD1 or TRBD2 (5 bases each). Trimming removed 2 bases at V and 2 bases at J, with 15 bases between. CDR3 length equals 16 residues. Germline CDR1 is DFQATT and CDR2 is SNEGSKA (reference sequence). The CDR3 sequence: CSARHGTGPNTGELFF. CDR3 nucleotides: TGCAGTGCTAGACACGGGACGGGGCCAAACACCGGGGAGCTGTTTTTT.